The entry that follows covers one T cell receptor beta chain sequence. The antigen remains unidentified. This sample was included in a study of T cell responses to AZD1222 COVID-19 vaccine. Study-level findings and limits: Donors were chiefly white British, with a greater number of females, and clonal diversity was perhaps underestimated. Without day 14 samples, only post-peak T cell repertoires were studied. Variant regions that are unmutated are reportedly the target of nearly half of spike-specific TCRs.

Germline V gives CDR1 LNHDA, CDR2 SQIVND (reference sequence). The CDR3 is 13 amino acids. The V end lost 6 bases, the J end lost 2 bases, and 10 bases lay between the germline ends. The repertoire was sequenced with immunoSEQ multiplex PCR; TCRdb's copy has only in-frame clones and lacks some. The sample records some 110,000 clones, 90% to 95% being singletons. The receptor was derived from an adult in good health. This specimen consisted of peripheral blood, obtained on day 0 of AZD1222 vaccination. The chain joins TRBV19 to TRBJ1-2; possibly TRBD1 for D (5 bases). CDR3 loop: CASSPDMNYGYTF. CDR3 nucleotide sequence: TGTGCCAGTAGCCCGGACATGAACTATGGCTACACCTTC.